This T cell receptor (beta chain) emerged from a study of beta chain features in type 1 diabetes. Expressed TCRB transcripts were sequenced, since all the RNA that had been isolated was reverse transcribed. Each sample of naive, central memory or regulatory T cells had, on average, about 3.57 million reads. Some clones are missing from TCRdb's copy, which holds only in-frame ones; the method was immunoSEQ multiplex PCR. This table has 600,000 to 700,000 clones, roughly 12% appearing once. This clone was seen more than once but under ten times. Its antigen is still unknown. Germline values: CDR1 SEHNR, CDR2 FQNEAQ (reference sequence). CDR3 length: 16 residues. The V end was cut by 5 bases, the J end by 0 bases, with 14 bases between. The study, taken as a whole, reports: More deletions and fewer insertions at VDJ junctions were found in patients with type 1 diabetes. HLA effects on TCRB rearrangement stayed unresolved here. Shortening that was moderate but significant affected the TCRB CDR3s of Type 1 diabetes patients in all four CD4+ subsets.

The V call is TRBV7-9, the J call TRBJ2-4, with D possibly being TRBD1 (5 bases). What was sequenced was naive CD4+ T cells from blood. This receptor was obtained from a man aged 30 to 39 with type 1 diabetes. CDR3 in DNA: TGTGCCAGCAGCCCACGACAGTCCGTAGCCAAAAACATTCAGTACTTC. Encoded protein: CASSPRQSVAKNIQYF.